This is a list of T cell receptor beta chains from one sample in a study of blood T cell repertoires in COVID-19. Repertoires were generated with immunoSEQ multiplex PCR, while TCRdb's copy carries only in-frame clones and drops some. The table records approximately 350,000 clones, more than 75% of them present only once. The material sequenced was PBMCs or T cells enriched from blood (not recorded which). The source is a woman aged 25 to 39 who had recovered from COVID-19. CDR3s leave out the opening cysteine and the closing phenylalanine or tryptophan. Not every row has a clone size; where given, it reads once, few, many or a size class.

-	TRBV6-5	12	TRBJ2-7	AMDTSGRGDEQY
once	TRBV2	11	TRBJ2-1	ASSAGTGTEQF
-	TRBV3-1/TRBV3-2	14	TRBJ2-3	ASSQETGFPYETQY
-	TRBV9	10	TRBJ1-1	ASSRDRVEAF
-	TRBV4-1	13	TRBJ1-5	ASSPTGGTNQPQH
-	TRBV27	13	TRBJ2-2	ASRTFDRAAGELF
-	TRBV11-2	12	TRBJ1-2	ASSLVQGNYGYT
-	TRBV9	14	TRBJ2-2	ASSVLAGANTGELF
-	TRBV7-9	12	TRBJ1-3	ASSPLSSGNTIY
-	TRBV12-5	11	TRBJ2-7	ASGFRGSDEQY
-	TRBV3-1/TRBV3-2	13	TRBJ1-1	ASSHHGQGNTEAF
-	TRBV9	14	TRBJ1-2	ASSPQNGFSNYGYT
-	TRBV5-1	12	TRBJ2-1	ASSLVQLVDEQF
once	TRBV9	15	TRBJ2-2	ASSVEPAGAGTGELF
once	TRBV7-8	14	TRBJ1-5	ASSLDQGQGWQPQH
once	TRBV11-1	11	TRBJ2-7	ASSLASTYEQY
-	TRBV25-1	12	TRBJ2-7	ASNPRGRSYEQY
few	TRBV28	12	TRBJ1-5	ASSVGGGDQPQH
-	TRBV18	14	TRBJ2-1	ASSPPRGEVYNEQF
-	TRBV6-5	12	TRBJ1-1	ASSLDSYRTEAF
-	TRBV2	13	TRBJ1-2	ASSGDPDRGYGYT
-	TRBV7-2	12	TRBJ1-2	ASSANQGGYGYT
-	TRBV7-8	13	TRBJ1-1	ASSSRGRIDPEAF
-	TRBV27	11	TRBJ2-3	ASSSTSGYTQY
once	TRBV15	14	TRBJ1-2	ATSRAGQGAVYGYT
-	TRBV5-1	11	TRBJ2-7	ASSWTGSYEQY
-	TRBV4-1	13	TRBJ2-3	ASSHGAGGVDTQY
once	TRBV13	14	TRBJ1-1	ASSFRDRAMNTEAF
few	TRBV6-6	12	TRBJ2-7	ASRTDRGNSEQY
few	TRBV19	13	TRBJ2-7	ASSISIDGHYEQY
-	TRBV5-6	12	TRBJ1-2	ASSPGGDLRGYT
-	TRBV19	13	TRBJ2-7	ASSIGQGGSYEQY
-	TRBV7-2	13	TRBJ2-7	ASSLGAGKAYEQY
-	TRBV7-9	13	TRBJ1-1	ASSPGGVANTEAF
-	TRBV11-2	13	TRBJ2-1	ASSPGQGGYNEQF
-	TRBV7-2	13	TRBJ1-1	ASSLGGGPNTEAF
-	TRBV28	13	TRBJ2-7	ASSLDLAGEYEQY
once	TRBV10-3	11	TRBJ2-7	AISDGGTYEQY
-	TRBV3-1/TRBV3-2	12	TRBJ1-2	ASSPTGSSYGYT
-	TRBV27	11	TRBJ1-1	ASSFTFRTKAF
-	TRBV4-1	11	TRBJ1-2	ASSQDGSYGYT
few	TRBV18	15	TRBJ1-2	ASSPGQGANSPYGYT
-	TRBV2	12	TRBJ2-1	ASSVEGVANEQF
-	TRBV7-9	13	TRBJ1-1	ASSFHDRLNTEAF
few	TRBV7-8	14	TRBJ1-5	ASSLAPTESNQPQH
-	TRBV5-6	12	TRBJ1-2	ASSRDRWSYGYT
-	TRBV2	13	TRBJ1-3	ASSAGGLGGNTIY
-	TRBV25-1	12	TRBJ2-1	ASSDNRDSNEQF
once	TRBV5-6	12	TRBJ1-6	ASSLGTGLSPLH
-	TRBV5-1	12	TRBJ2-7	ASSPLAASYEQY
-	TRBV5-1	10	TRBJ2-5	ASKEEQETQY
-	TRBV6-5	12	TRBJ1-1	ASRIQGQDTEAF
-	TRBV18	13	TRBJ1-4	ASSPRTGKNEKLF
-	TRBV5-4	13	TRBJ2-1	ASSVDSSSYNEQF
-	TRBV10-3	12	TRBJ2-3	ATLSLAGGDTQY
-	TRBV3-1/TRBV3-2	13	TRBJ1-6	ASSQEYVAGSPLH
-	TRBV6-5	12	TRBJ2-7	ASSYLGQNYEQY